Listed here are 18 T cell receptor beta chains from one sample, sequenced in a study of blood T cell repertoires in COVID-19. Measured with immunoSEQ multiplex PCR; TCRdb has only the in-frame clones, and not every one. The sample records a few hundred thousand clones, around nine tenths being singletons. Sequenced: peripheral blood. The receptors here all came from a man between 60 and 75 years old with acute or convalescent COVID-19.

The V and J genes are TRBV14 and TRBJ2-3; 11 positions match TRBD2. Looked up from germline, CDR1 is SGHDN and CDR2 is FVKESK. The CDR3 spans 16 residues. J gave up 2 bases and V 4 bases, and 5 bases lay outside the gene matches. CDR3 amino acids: CASSRPGLAATDTQYF. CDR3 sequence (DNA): TGTGCCAGCAGCCGCCCGGGACTAGCGGCCACAGATACGCAGTATTTT.

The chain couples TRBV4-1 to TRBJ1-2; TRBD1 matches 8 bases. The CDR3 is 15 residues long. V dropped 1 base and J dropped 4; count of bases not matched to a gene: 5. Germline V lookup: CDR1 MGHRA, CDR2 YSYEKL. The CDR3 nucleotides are TGCGCCAGCAGCCAAGTTACAGGGGGGCCCTATGGCTACACCTTC. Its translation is CASSQVTGGPYGYTF.

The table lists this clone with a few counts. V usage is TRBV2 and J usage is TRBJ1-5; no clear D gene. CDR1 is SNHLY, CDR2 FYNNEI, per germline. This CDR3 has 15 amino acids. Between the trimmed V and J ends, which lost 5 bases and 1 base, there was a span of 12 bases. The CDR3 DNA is TGTGCCAGCAGTAGCCACCTTCGGAGCAATCAGCCCCAGCATTTT. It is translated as CASSSHLRSNQPQHF.

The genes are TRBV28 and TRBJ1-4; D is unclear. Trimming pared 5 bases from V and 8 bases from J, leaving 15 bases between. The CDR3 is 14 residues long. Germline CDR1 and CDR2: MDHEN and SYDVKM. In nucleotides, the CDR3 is TGTGCCAGCAGTATACCAACCTCACGGGAAAAACTGTTTTTT. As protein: CASSIPTSREKLFF. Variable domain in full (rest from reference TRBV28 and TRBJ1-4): DVKVTQSSRYLVKRTGEKVFLECVQDMDHENMFWYRQDPGLGLRLIYFSYDVKMKEKGDIPEGYSVSREKKERFSLILESASTNQTSMYLCASSIPTSREKLFFGSGTQLSVL.

In DNA form, the CDR3 reads TGTGCCAGCAAGGGACTAGCGGTGACCGGGGAGCTGTTTTTT. Its translation: CASKGLAVTGELFF. The genes are TRBV2 and TRBJ2-2; 11 nucleotides agree with TRBD2. The CDR3 totals 14 residues. Germline loops: CDR1 SNHLY, CDR2 FYNNEI. V lost 7 bases, J lost 5 bases, and 3 bases stayed unmatched.

CDR3 bases: TGTGCCTGGAGTGGAGCTAGCGGGGTCTCTGGGGCCAACGTCCTGACTTTC. Protein product: CAWSGASGVSGANVLTF. The rearrangement links TRBV30 to TRBJ2-6; TRBD2 aligns across 9 bases. The CDR3 has 17 amino acids. Looked up from germline, CDR1 is GTSNPN and CDR2 is SVGIG (reference sequence). Germline trimming cut 1 base from V and 0 bases from J; bases unmatched to any gene: 4.

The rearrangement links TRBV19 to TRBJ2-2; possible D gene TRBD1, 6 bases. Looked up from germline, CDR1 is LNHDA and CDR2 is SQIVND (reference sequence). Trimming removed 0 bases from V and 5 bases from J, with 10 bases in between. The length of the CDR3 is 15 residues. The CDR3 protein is CASSIETGLTGELFF. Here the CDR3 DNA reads TGTGCCAGTAGTATAGAGACAGGATTGACCGGGGAGCTGTTTTTT.

The CDR3 loop is CATHQGGSNQPQHF. For the CDR3, the DNA is TGTGCCACCCACCAGGGGGGTAGCAATCAGCCCCAGCATTTT. This chain joins TRBV28 and TRBJ1-5, with 7 positions matching TRBD1. Germline V gene lookup returns CDR1 MDHEN and CDR2 SYDVKM. The ends lost 10 bases at V and 0 bases at J; junction bases unmatched: 6. The CDR3 extends over 14 amino acids.

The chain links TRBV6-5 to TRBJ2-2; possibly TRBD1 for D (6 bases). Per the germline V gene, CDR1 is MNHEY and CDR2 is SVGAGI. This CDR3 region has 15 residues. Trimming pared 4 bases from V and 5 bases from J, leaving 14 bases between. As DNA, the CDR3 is TGTGCCAGCAGTTCCCCGGGACACCTAACCGGGGAGCTGTTTTTT. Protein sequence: CASSSPGHLTGELFF.

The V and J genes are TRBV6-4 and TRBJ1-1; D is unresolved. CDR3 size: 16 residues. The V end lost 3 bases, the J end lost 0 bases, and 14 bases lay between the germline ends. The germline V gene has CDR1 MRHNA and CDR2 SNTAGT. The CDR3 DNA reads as TGTGCCAGCAGTGAGCATCACCAACTCTTGAACACTGAAGCTTTCTTT. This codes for CASSEHHQLLNTEAFF.

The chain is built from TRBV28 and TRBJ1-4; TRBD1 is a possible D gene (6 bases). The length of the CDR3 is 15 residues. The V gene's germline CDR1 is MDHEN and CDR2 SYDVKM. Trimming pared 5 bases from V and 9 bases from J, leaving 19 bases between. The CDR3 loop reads CASSRQTGLEKKLFF. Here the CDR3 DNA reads TGTGCCAGCAGTCGTCAAACAGGGTTGGAGAAAAAACTGTTTTTT.

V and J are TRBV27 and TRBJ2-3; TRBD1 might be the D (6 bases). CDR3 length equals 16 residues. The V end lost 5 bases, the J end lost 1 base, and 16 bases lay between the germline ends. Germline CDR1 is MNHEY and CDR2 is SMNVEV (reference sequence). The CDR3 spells CASSGRGASRTDTQYF. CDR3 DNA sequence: TGTGCCAGCAGTGGCAGGGGCGCGAGTCGCACAGATACGCAGTATTTT.

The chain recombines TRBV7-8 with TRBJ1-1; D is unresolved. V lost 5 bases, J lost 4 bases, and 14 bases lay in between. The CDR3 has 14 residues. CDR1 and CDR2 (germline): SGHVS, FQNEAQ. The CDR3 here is CASSVVRGGTEAFF. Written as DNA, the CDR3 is TGTGCCAGCAGCGTGGTACGGGGAGGCACTGAAGCTTTCTTT. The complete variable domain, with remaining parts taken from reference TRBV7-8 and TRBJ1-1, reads GAGVSQSPRYKVAKRGQDVALRCDPISGHVSLFWYQQALGQGPEFLTYFQNEAQLDKSGLPSDRFFAERPEGSVSTLKIQRTQQEDSAVYLCASSVVRGGTEAFFGQGTRLTVV.

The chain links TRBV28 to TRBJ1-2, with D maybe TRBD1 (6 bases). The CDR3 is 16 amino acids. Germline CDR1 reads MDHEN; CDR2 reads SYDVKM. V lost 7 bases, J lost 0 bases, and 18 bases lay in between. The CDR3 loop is CASTLYWTASNYGYTF. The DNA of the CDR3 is TGTGCCAGCACCCTATATTGGACAGCCTCTAACTATGGCTACACCTTC.

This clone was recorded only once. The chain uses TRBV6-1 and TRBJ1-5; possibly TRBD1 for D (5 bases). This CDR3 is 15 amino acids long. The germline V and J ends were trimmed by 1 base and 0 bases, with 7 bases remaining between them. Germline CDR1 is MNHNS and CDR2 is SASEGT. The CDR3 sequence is CASSEDRLSNQPQHF. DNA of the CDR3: TGTGCCAGCAGTGAAGACAGGCTTAGCAATCAGCCCCAGCATTTT.

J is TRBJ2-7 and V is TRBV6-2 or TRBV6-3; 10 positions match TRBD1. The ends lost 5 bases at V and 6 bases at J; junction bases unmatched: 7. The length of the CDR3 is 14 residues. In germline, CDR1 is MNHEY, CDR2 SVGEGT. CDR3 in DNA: TGTGCCAGCAGTAAAGACAGGGGGCTTAGCGAGCAGTACTTC. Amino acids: CASSKDRGLSEQYF.

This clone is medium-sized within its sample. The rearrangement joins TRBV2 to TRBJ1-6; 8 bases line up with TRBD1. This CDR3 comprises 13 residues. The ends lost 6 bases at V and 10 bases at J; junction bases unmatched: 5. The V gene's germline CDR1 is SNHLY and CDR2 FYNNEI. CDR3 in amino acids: CASRDRAESPLHF. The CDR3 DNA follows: TGTGCCAGCAGGGACAGGGCGGAATCACCCCTCCACTTT.

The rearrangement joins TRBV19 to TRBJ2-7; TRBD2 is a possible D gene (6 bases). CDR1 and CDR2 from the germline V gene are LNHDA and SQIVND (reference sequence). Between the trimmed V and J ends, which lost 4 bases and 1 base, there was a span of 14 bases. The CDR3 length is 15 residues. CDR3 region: CASSSPRGASYEQYF. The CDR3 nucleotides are TGTGCCAGTAGTAGTCCGCGGGGTGCTTCCTACGAGCAGTACTTC.